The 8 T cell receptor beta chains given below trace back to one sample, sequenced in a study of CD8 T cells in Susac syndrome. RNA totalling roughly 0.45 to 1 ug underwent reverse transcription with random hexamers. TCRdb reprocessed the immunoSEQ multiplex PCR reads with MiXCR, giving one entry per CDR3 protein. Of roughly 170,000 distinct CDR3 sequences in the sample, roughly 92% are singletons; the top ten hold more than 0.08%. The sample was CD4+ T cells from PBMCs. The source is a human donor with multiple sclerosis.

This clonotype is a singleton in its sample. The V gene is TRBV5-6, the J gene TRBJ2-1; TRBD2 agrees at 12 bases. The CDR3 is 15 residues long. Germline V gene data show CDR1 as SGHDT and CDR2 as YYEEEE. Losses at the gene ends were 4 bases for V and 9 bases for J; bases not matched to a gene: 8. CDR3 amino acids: CASSRTSGTFREQFF. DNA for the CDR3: TGTGCCAGCAGCAGGACTAGCGGGACCTTCCGTGAGCAGTTCTTC.

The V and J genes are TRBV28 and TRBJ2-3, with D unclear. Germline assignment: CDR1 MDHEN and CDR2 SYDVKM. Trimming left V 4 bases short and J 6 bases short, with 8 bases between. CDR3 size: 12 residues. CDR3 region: CASSSQADTQYF. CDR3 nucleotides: TGTGCCAGCAGTTCCCAAGCGGATACGCAGTATTTT.

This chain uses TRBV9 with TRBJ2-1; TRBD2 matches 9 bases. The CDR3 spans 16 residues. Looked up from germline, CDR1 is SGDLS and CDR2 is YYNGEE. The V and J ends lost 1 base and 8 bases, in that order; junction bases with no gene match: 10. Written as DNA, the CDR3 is TGTGCCAGCAGCGTAATCCCTAGCGGGAACGACGATGAGCAGTTCTTC. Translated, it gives CASSVIPSGNDDEQFF.

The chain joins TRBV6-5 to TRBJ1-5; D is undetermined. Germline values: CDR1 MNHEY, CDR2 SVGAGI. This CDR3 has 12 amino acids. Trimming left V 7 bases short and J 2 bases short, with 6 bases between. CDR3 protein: CASTTGNQPQHF. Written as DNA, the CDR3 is TGTGCCAGCACAACAGGCAATCAGCCCCAGCATTTT.

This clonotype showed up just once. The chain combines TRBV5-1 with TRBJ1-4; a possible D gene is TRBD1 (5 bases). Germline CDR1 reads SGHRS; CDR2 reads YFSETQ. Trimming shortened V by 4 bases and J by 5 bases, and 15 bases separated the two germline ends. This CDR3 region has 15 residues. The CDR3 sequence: CASSAEGRRNEKLFF. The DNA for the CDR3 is TGCGCCAGCAGCGCCGAGGGACGGAGGAATGAAAAACTGTTTTTT.

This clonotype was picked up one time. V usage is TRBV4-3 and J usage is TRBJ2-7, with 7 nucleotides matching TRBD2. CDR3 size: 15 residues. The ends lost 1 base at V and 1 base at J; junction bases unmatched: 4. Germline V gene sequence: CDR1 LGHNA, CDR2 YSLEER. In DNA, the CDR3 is TGCGCCAGCAGCCAAGTGGCAGCGGGGTCCTACGAGCAGTACTTC. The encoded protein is CASSQVAAGSYEQYF.

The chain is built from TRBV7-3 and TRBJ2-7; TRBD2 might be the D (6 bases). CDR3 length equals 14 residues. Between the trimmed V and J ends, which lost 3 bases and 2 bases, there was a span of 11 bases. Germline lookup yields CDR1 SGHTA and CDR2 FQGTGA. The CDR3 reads CASSLDGGPYEQYF. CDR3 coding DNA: TGTGCCAGCAGCTTGGACGGGGGACCCTACGAGCAGTACTTC.

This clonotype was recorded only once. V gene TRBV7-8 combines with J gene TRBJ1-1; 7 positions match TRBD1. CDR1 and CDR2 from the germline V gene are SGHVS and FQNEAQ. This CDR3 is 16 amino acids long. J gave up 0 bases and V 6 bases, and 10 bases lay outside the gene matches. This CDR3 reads CASRIQGGRMNTEAFF. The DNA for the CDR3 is TGTGCCAGCAGAATCCAGGGGGGGCGGATGAACACTGAAGCTTTCTTT.